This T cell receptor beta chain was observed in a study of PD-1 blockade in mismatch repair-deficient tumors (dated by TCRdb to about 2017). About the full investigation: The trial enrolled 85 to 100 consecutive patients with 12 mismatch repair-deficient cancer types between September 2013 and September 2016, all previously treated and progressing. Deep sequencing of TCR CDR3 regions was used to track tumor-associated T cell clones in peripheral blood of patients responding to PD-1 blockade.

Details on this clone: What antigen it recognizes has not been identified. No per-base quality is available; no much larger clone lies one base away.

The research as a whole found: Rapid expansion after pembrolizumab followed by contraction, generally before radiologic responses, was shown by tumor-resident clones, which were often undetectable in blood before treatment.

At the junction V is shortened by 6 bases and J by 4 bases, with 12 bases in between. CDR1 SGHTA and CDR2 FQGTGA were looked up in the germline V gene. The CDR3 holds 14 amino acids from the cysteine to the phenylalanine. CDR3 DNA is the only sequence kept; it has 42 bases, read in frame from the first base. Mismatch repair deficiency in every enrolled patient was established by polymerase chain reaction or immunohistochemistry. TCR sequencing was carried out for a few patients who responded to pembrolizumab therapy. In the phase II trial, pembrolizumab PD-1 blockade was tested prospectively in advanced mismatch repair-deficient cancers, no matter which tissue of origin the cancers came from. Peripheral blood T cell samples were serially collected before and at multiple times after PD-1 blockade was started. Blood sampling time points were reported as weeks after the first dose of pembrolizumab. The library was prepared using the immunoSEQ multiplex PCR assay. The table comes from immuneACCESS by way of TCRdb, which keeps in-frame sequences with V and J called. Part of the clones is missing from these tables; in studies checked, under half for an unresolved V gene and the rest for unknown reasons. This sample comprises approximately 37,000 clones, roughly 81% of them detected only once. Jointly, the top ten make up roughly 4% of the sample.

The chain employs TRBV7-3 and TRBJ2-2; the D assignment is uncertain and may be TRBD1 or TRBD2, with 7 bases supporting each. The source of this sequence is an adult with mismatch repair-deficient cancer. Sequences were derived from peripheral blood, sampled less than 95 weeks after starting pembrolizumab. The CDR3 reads CASRAGQFTGELFF. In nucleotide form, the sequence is TGTGCCAGCAGAGCGGGACAGTTCACCGGGGAGCTGTTTTTT.